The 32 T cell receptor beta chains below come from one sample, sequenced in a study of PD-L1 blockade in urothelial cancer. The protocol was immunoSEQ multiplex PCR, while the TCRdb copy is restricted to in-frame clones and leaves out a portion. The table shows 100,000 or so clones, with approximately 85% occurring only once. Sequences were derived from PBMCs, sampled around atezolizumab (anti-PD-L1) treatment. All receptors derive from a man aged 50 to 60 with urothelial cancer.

CDR3 loop: CASSSFGLAETYEQYF. CDR3 DNA sequence: TGTGCCAGCAGCTCCTTCGGACTAGCGGAAACCTACGAGCAGTACTTC. This chain links TRBV7-9 with TRBJ2-7; 10 bases are shared with TRBD2. The V and J ends lost 4 bases and 2 bases, in that order; junction bases with no gene match: 8. This CDR3 has 16 amino acids. Germline CDR1 is SEHNR and CDR2 is FQNEAQ (reference sequence). Filled out from reference TRBV7-9 and TRBJ2-7, the complete variable domain reads DTGVSQNPRHKITKRGQNVTFRCDPISEHNRLYWYRQTLGQGPEFLTYFQNEAQLEKSRLLSDRFSAERPKGSFSTLEIQRTEQGDSAMYLCASSSFGLAETYEQYFGPGTRLTVT.

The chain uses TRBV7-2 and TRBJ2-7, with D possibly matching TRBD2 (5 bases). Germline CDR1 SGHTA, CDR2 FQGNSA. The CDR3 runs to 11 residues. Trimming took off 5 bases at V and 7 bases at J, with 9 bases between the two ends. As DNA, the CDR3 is TGTGCCAGCAGCGAAAGGAGGGAGCAGTACTTC. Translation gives CASSERREQYF.

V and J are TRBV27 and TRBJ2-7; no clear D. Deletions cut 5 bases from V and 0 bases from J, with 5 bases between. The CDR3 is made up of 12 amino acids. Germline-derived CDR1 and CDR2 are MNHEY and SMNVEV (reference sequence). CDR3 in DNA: TGTGCCAGCAGTAAGAGCTCCTACGAGCAGTACTTC. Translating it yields CASSKSSYEQYF.

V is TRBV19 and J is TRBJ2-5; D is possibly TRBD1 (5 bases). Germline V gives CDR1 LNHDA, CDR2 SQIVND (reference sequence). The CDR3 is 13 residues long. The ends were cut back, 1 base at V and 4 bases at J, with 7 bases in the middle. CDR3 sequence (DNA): TGTGCCAGTAGTATAGCCCAGGGAGAGACCCAGTACTTC. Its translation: CASSIAQGETQYF.

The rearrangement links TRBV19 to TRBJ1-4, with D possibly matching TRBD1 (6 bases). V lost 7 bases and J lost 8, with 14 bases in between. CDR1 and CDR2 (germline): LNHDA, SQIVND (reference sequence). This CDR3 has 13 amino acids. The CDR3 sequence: CASMRGAGEKLFF. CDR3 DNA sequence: TGTGCCAGTATGCGGGGGGCCGGAGAAAAACTGTTTTTT.

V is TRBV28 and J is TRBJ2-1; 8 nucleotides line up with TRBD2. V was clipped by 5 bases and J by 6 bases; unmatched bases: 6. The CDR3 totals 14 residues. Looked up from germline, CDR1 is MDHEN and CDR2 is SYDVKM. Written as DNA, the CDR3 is TGTGCCAGCAGTCCCGGGACTAGTCCCAATGAGCAGTTCTTC. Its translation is CASSPGTSPNEQFF.

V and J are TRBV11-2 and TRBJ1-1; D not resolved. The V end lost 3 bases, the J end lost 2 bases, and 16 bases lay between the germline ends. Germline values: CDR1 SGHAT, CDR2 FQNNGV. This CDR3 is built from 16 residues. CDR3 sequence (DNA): TGTGCCAGCAGCTTTGGCGGGAGGAAGGGCAACACTGAAGCTTTCTTT. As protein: CASSFGGRKGNTEAFF.

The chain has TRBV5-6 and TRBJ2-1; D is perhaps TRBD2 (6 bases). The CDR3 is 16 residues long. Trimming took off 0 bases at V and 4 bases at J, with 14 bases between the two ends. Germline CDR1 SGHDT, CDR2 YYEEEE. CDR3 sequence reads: CASSLDWGETYNEQFF. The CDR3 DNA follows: TGTGCCAGCAGCTTGGATTGGGGGGAGACTTACAATGAGCAGTTCTTC.

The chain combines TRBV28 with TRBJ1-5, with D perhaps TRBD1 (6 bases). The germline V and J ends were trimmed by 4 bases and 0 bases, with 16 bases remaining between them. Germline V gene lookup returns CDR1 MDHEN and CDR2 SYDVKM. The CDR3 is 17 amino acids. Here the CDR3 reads CASSSSRTADSNQPQHF. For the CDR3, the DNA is TGTGCCAGCAGTTCATCCCGGACAGCCGATAGCAATCAGCCCCAGCATTTT.

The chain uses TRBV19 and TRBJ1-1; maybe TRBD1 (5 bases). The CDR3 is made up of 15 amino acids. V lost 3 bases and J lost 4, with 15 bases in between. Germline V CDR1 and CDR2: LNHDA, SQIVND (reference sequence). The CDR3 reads CASSMGDGGGTEAFF. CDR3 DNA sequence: TGTGCCAGTAGTATGGGGGACGGGGGAGGCACTGAAGCTTTCTTT.

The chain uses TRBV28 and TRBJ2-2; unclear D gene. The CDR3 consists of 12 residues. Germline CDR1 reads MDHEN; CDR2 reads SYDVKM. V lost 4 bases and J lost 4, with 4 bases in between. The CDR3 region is CASSSLTGELFF. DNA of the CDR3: TGTGCCAGCAGTTCCCTCACCGGGGAGCTGTTTTTT.

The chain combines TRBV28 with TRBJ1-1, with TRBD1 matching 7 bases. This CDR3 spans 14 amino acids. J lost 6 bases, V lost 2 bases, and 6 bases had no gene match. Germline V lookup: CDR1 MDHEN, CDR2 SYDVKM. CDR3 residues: CASSLPGTVPEAFF. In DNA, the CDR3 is TGTGCCAGCAGTTTACCCGGGACAGTGCCTGAAGCTTTCTTT.

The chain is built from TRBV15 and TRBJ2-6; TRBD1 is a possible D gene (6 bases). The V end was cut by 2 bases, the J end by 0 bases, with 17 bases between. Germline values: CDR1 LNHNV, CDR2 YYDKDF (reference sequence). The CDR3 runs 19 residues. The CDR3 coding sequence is TGTGCCACCAGCAGAACTCAGGGGCTCAGCGACTCTGGGGCCAACGTCCTGACTTTC. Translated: CATSRTQGLSDSGANVLTF.

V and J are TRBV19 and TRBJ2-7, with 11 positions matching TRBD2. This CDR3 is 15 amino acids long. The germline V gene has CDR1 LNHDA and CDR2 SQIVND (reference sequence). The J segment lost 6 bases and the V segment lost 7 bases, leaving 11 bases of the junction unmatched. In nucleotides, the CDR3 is TGTGCCAGTAACCCACGAACTAGCGGGAGTGGCGAGCAGTACTTC. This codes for CASNPRTSGSGEQYF.

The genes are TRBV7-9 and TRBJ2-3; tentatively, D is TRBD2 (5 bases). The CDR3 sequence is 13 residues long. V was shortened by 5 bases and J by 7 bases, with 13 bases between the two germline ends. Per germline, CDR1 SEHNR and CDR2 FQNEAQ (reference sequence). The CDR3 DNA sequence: TGTGCCAGCAGCCCGGGCAGCGGCAATACGCAGTATTTT. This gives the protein CASSPGSGNTQYF.

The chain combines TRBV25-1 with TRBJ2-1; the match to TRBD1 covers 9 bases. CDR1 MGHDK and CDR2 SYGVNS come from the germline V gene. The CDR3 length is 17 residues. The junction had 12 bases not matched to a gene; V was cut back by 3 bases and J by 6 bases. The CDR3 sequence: CASSDSSGTGRLNEQFF. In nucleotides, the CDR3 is TGTGCCAGCAGTGACTCGTCTGGGACAGGGAGACTCAATGAGCAGTTCTTC.

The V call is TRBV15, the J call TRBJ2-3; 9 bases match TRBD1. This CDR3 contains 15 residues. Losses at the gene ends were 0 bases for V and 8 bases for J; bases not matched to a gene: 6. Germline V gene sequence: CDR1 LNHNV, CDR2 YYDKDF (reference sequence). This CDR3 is CATSRDGTGQVTQYF. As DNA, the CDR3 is TGTGCCACCAGCAGAGATGGGACAGGGCAAGTTACGCAGTATTTT.

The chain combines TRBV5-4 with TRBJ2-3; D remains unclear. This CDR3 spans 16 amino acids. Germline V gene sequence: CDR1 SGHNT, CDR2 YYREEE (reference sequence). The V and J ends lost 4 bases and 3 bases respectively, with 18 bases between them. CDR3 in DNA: TGTGCCAGCAGCCGTCTACCCGGAGCTGGAACAGATACGCAGTATTTT. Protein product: CASSRLPGAGTDTQYF.

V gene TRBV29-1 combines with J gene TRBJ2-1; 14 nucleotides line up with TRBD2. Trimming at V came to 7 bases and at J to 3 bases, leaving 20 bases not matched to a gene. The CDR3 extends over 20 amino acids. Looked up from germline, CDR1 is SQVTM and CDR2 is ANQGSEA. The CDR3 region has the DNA TGCAGCGCTGTTGGGGGGACTAGCGGGAGCACCCGTTCCGTCTACAATGAGCAGTTCTTC. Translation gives CSAVGGTSGSTRSVYNEQFF.

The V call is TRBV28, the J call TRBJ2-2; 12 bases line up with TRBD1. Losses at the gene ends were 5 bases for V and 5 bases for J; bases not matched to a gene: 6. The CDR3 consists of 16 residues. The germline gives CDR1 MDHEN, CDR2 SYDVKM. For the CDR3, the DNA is TGTGCCAGCAGTAGGGACAGGGGGCGTAGAACCGGGGAGCTGTTTTTT. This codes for CASSRDRGRRTGELFF.

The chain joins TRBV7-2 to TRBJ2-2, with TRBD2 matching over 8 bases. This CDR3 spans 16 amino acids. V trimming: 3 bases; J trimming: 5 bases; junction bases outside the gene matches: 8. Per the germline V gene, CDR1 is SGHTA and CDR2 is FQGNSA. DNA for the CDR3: TGTGCCAGCAGCTTCCGGCGCGGGAGGTTGACCGGGGAGCTGTTTTTT. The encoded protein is CASSFRRGRLTGELFF.

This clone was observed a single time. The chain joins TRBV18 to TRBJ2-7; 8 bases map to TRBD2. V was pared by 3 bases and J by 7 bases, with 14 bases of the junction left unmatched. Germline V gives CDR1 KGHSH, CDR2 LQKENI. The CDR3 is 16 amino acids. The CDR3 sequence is CASSPSTRAGAGEQYF. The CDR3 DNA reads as TGTGCCAGCTCACCGAGCACTAGAGCGGGAGCGGGTGAGCAGTACTTC.

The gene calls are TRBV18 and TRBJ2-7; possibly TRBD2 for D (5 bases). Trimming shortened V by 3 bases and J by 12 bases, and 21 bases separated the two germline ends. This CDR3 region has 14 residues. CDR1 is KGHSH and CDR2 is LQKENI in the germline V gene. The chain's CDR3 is CASSPPGGGTRLYF. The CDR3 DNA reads TGTGCCAGCTCACCCCCAGGTGGAGGAACTAGACTGTACTTC.

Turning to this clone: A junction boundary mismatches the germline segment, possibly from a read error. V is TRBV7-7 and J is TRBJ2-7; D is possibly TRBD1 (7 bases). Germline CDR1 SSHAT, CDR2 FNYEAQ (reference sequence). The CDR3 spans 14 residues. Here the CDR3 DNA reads TGTGCTAGCAGCCCAGGGGGAGGCACCTACGAGCAGTACTTC. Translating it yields CASSPGGGTYEQYF.

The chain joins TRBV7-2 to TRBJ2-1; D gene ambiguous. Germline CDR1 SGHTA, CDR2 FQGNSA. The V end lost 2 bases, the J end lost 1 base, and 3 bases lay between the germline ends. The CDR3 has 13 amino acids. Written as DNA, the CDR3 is TGTGCCAGCAGCTTACAGTCCTACAATGAGCAGTTCTTC. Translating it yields CASSLQSYNEQFF.

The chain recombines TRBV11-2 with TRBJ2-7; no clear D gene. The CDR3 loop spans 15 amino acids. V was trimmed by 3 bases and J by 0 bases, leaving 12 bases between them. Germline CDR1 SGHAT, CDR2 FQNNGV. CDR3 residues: CASSFGLPISYEQYF. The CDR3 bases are TGTGCCAGCAGCTTTGGGCTCCCAATCTCCTACGAGCAGTACTTC.

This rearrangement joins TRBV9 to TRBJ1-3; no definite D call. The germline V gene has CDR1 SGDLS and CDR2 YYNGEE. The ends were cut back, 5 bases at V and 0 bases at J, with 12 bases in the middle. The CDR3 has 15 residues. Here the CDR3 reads CASSERQYSGNTIYF. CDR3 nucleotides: TGTGCCAGCAGTGAACGACAATACTCTGGAAACACCATATATTTT.

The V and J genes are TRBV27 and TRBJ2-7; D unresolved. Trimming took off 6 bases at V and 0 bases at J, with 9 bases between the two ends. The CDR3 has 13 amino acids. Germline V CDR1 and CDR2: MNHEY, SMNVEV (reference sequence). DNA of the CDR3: TGTGCCAGCAGCCGCTTACTCTCCTACGAGCAGTACTTC. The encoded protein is CASSRLLSYEQYF.

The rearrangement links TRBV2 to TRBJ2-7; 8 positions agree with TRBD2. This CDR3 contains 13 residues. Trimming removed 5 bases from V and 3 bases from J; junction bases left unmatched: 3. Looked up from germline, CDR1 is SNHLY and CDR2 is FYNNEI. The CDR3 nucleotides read TGTGCCAGCAGTACTAGCGGTAGCTACGAGCAGTACTTC. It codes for CASSTSGSYEQYF. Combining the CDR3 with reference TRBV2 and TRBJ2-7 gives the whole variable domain EPEVTQTPSHQVTQMGQEVILRCVPISNHLYFYWYRQILGQKVEFLVSFYNNEISEKSEIFDDQFSVERPDGSNFTLKIRSTKLEDSAMYFCASSTSGSYEQYFGPGTRLTVT.

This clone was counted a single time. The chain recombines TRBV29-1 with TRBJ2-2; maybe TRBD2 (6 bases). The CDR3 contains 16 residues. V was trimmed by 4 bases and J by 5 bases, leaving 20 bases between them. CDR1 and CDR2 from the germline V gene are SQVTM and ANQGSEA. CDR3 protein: CSVGAGRDQGTGELFF. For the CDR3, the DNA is TGCAGCGTTGGGGCGGGGCGGGACCAGGGAACCGGGGAGCTGTTTTTT.

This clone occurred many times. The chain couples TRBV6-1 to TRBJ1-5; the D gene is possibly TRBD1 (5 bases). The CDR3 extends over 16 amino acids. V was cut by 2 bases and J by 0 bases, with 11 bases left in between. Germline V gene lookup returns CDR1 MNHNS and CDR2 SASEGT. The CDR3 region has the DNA TGTGCCAGCAGTGAAAGACAGTTCTTTAGCAATCAGCCCCAGCATTTT. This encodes CASSERQFFSNQPQHF.

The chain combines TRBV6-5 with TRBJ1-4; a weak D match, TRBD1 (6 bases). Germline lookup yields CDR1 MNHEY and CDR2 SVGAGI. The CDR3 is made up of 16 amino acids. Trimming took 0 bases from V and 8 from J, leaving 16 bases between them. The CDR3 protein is CASSYSFNRVREKLFF. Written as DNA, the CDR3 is TGTGCCAGCAGTTACTCATTTAACAGGGTACGCGAAAAACTGTTTTTT.